The 25 T cell receptor beta chains below come from one sample, sequenced in a study of cytomegalovirus exposure and HLA in healthy donors. A multiplex PCR was run with 60 Vbeta primers and 13 Jbeta primers. Sequencing was performed with immunoSEQ multiplex PCR; in TCRdb, only in-frame clones are kept and a portion is missing. This sample has some 98,000 clones, with 65% to 80% found just once. Sequenced: PBMCs. These receptors were taken from a human donor in good health.

This clone has a handful of counts. The CDR3 nucleotides are TGCGCCAGCAGCCAAGGGGGCAGAGCCTACGAGCAGTACTTC. Amino acid sequence: CASSQGGRAYEQYF. The V and J genes are TRBV4-1 and TRBJ2-7, with D possibly matching TRBD1 (5 bases). Germline V CDR1 and CDR2: MGHRA, YSYEKL. Trimming stripped 1 base from V and 2 bases from J, with 9 bases between. The CDR3 consists of 14 residues.

V usage is TRBV11-2 and J usage is TRBJ2-2, with D possibly TRBD2 on 6 matching bases. Trimming shortened V by 5 bases and J by 11 bases, and 12 bases separated the two germline ends. Germline CDR1 SGHAT, CDR2 FQNNGV. The CDR3 consists of 12 residues. CDR3 DNA: TGTGCCAGCAGCGGCGGGACGGGTGAGCTGTTTTTT. Translating gives CASSGGTGELFF.

The rearrangement joins TRBV7-6 to TRBJ2-3, with 8 bases aligning to TRBD1. Germline V gene sequence: CDR1 SGHVS, CDR2 FNYEAQ. The V and J ends lost 5 bases and 3 bases, in that order; junction bases with no gene match: 4. This CDR3 has 14 amino acids. CDR3: CASSADRATDTQYF. In DNA form, the CDR3 reads TGTGCCAGCAGCGCGGACAGGGCGACAGATACGCAGTATTTT.

The J gene is TRBJ2-3, the V gene TRBV5-4, with TRBD1 matching over 7 bases. V shed 0 bases and J 0 bases; nucleotides not matched to a gene: 4. The CDR3 is 16 amino acids. Per germline, CDR1 SGHNT and CDR2 YYREEE (reference sequence). The CDR3 spells CASSLAGTVSTDTQYF. In DNA form, the CDR3 reads TGTGCCAGCAGCTTGGCGGGGACAGTCAGCACAGATACGCAGTATTTT.

The J gene is TRBJ1-6, the V gene TRBV25-1; D is uncertain. Germline lookup yields CDR1 MGHDK and CDR2 SYGVNS. V was pared by 3 bases and J by 9 bases, with 12 bases between. The CDR3 length is 14 residues. The CDR3: CASSDSGVSSPLHF. In DNA, the CDR3 is TGTGCCAGCAGTGATTCGGGTGTGAGTTCACCCCTCCACTTT.

The chain employs TRBV7-8 and TRBJ1-1, with D unclear. This CDR3 comprises 13 residues. Trimming removed 5 bases from V and 7 bases from J, with 14 bases in between. Germline values: CDR1 SGHVS, CDR2 FQNEAQ. The CDR3 nucleotides are TGTGCCAGCAGCCTAAGAGCGGGCTATGAAGCTTTCTTT. Encoded protein: CASSLRAGYEAFF.

The V gene is TRBV11-2, the J gene TRBJ1-6, with 10 bases lining up with TRBD1. The CDR3 runs to 17 residues. Losses at the gene ends were 4 bases for V and 10 bases for J; bases not matched to a gene: 13. Germline CDR1 reads SGHAT; CDR2 reads FQNNGV. The CDR3 spells CASSSQGQGPPGSPLHF. CDR3 DNA sequence: TGTGCCAGCAGCTCCCAGGGACAGGGGCCCCCGGGATCACCCCTCCACTTT. Variable domain in full (rest from reference TRBV11-2 and TRBJ1-6): EAGVAQSPRYKIIEKRQSVAFWCNPISGHATLYWYQQILGQGPKLLIQFQNNGVVDDSQLPKDRFSAERLKGVDSTLKIQPAKLEDSAVYLCASSSQGQGPPGSPLHFGNGTRLTVT.

The chain employs TRBV6-5 and TRBJ1-1; the D is unclear. Germline V CDR1 and CDR2: MNHEY, SVGAGI. V was cut by 8 bases and J by 4 bases, with 14 bases left in between. The CDR3 runs to 13 residues. This CDR3 is CASSGVRSTEAFF. DNA of the CDR3: TGTGCCAGCTCGGGAGTTCGGAGCACTGAAGCTTTCTTT.

V and J are TRBV27 and TRBJ1-1; 7 nucleotides line up with TRBD1. V trimming: 4 bases; J trimming: 2 bases; junction bases outside the gene matches: 7. CDR1 and CDR2 (germline): MNHEY, SMNVEV (reference sequence). This CDR3 is built from 15 residues. Written as DNA, the CDR3 is TGTGCCAGCAGTTCATACAGGGGAACTAACACTGAAGCTTTCTTT. Amino acid sequence: CASSSYRGTNTEAFF.

The V gene is TRBV10-3, the J gene TRBJ1-2; 10 positions agree with TRBD1. Germline values: CDR1 ENHRY, CDR2 SYGVKD. The CDR3 length is 14 residues. With V trimmed by 2 bases and J by 8 bases, 5 bases remained unmatched. Here the CDR3 reads CAISEGQGVRGYTF. The CDR3 region has the DNA TGTGCCATCAGTGAGGGACAGGGGGTACGAGGCTACACCTTC.

The V call is TRBV5-1, the J call TRBJ2-4; no clear D. CDR3 length equals 14 residues. Trimming cost V 0 bases and J 3 bases, with 7 bases left between them. Looked up from germline, CDR1 is SGHRS and CDR2 is YFSETQ. The CDR3 is CASSLGSGKNIQYF. The CDR3 DNA sequence: TGCGCCAGCAGCTTGGGTTCGGGCAAAAACATTCAGTACTTC.

The V and J genes are TRBV10-2 and TRBJ2-4, with 12 bases that match TRBD2. The CDR3 has 18 amino acids. Germline V gene lookup returns CDR1 WSHSY and CDR2 SAAADI. J was trimmed by 0 bases and V by 2 bases; bases with no gene match: 5. In DNA, the CDR3 is TGCGCCAGCAGTGAGCGGACTAGCGGGGACCTAGCCAAAAACATTCAGTACTTC. It yields the protein CASSERTSGDLAKNIQYF.

This clone was observed a handful of times. The gene calls are TRBV2 and TRBJ2-7; 9 bases are shared with TRBD1. V shed 4 bases and J 5 bases; nucleotides not matched to a gene: 3. The CDR3 loop spans 13 amino acids. Germline V gene sequence: CDR1 SNHLY, CDR2 FYNNEI. CDR3 in amino acids: CASSGDRVDEQYF. In DNA, the CDR3 is TGTGCCAGCAGTGGGGACAGGGTCGACGAGCAGTACTTC.

The gene calls are TRBV7-2 and TRBJ2-1; D uncertain. Germline CDR1 and CDR2: SGHTA and FQGNSA. Trimming removed 3 bases at V and 7 bases at J, with 4 bases between. This CDR3 has 11 residues. The CDR3 sequence: CASSFQNEQFF. The CDR3 DNA reads as TGTGCCAGCAGCTTCCAGAATGAGCAGTTCTTC.

J is TRBJ2-1 and V is TRBV10-3, with D perhaps TRBD1 (5 bases). Between the trimmed V and J ends, which lost 0 bases and 0 bases, there was a span of 12 bases. Germline V lookup: CDR1 ENHRY, CDR2 SYGVKD. The CDR3 totals 17 residues. This CDR3 reads CAISESVGLSSYNEQFF. In nucleotides, the CDR3 is TGTGCCATCAGTGAGTCGGTGGGGCTAAGCTCCTACAATGAGCAGTTCTTC.

This chain links TRBV29-1 with TRBJ2-4; TRBD2 agrees at 13 bases. Trimming cost V 6 bases and J 8 bases; bases outside gene matches: 13. The CDR3 is 16 residues long. From germline, CDR1 is SQVTM and CDR2 ANQGSEA. The CDR3 DNA reads as TGCAGCGTCCGTAGACTAGCGGGGGGCCCGACGGACATTCAGTACTTC. Its protein is CSVRRLAGGPTDIQYF.

V usage is TRBV7-2 and J usage is TRBJ2-7, with D perhaps matching TRBD2 (6 bases). This CDR3 contains 14 residues. The germline CDR1 and CDR2 sequences are SGHTA and FQGNSA. V lost 4 bases, J lost 5 bases, and 15 bases lay in between. The CDR3 coding sequence is TGTGCCAGCAGCTCCCTAGCCGGGGGAAACGAGCAGTACTTC. Translating gives CASSSLAGGNEQYF.

This clone was observed once. This chain uses TRBV5-1 with TRBJ2-7, with D possibly TRBD2 on 6 matching bases. The germline V gene encodes CDR1 SGHRS and CDR2 YFSETQ. The V and J ends lost 0 bases and 0 bases respectively, with 10 bases between them. This CDR3 comprises 15 residues. The CDR3 is CASSLAGDSSYEQYF. The CDR3 coding sequence is TGCGCCAGCAGCTTGGCGGGGGATAGCTCCTACGAGCAGTACTTC.

Remarks on this clone: At one end, the junction sequence differs from germline, possibly due to a read error. The sample holds other DNA sequences that translate to the same CDR3. The genes are TRBV6-5 and TRBJ2-2; 13 positions match TRBD2. Germline CDR1 MNHEY, CDR2 SVGAGI. The CDR3 consists of 15 residues. The CDR3 region is CATRTSGRASGELFF. CDR3 nucleotides: TGCGCCACCCGGACTAGCGGGAGAGCAAGCGGGGAGCTGTTTTTT.

This clone turned up a few times. This chain joins TRBV5-1 and TRBJ1-1; 10 nucleotides align to TRBD1. After removal of 9 bases from V and 1 base from J, the junction contained 3 bases not matched to a gene. The CDR3 runs 13 residues. CDR1 is SGHRS, CDR2 YFSETQ, per germline. Written as DNA, the CDR3 is TGCGCCACCAGACAGGGGGCGAACACTGAAGCTTTCTTT. Translating gives CATRQGANTEAFF.

This sequence joins TRBV5-4 and TRBJ1-2; the match to TRBD1 covers 10 bases. The CDR3 totals 17 residues. Germline lookup yields CDR1 SGHNT and CDR2 YYREEE (reference sequence). V lost 0 bases and J lost 6; bases outside the gene matches: 11. The CDR3 region has the DNA TGTGCCAGCAGCTTGGGGGGTCTGGGACAGGGGAGAGATGGCTACACCTTC. Translation: CASSLGGLGQGRDGYTF. Supplemented by reference TRBV5-4 and TRBJ1-2, the full variable domain reads ETGVTQSPTHLIKTRGQQVTLRCSSQSGHNTVSWYQQALGQGPQFIFQYYREEENGRGNFPPRFSGLQFPNYSSELNVNALELDDSALYLCASSLGGLGQGRDGYTFGSGTRLTVV.

The chain uses TRBV15 and TRBJ1-2, with D perhaps TRBD1 (5 bases). Germline V gives CDR1 LNHNV, CDR2 YYDKDF (reference sequence). CDR3 length: 14 residues. Trimming took off 1 base at V and 8 bases at J, with 14 bases between the two ends. DNA of the CDR3: TGTGCCACCAGCAGAGTAGGGGCTGGCGGCGGCTACACCTTC. Its translation is CATSRVGAGGGYTF.

V gene TRBV19 combines with J gene TRBJ2-3; 7 bases map to TRBD2. The length of the CDR3 is 14 residues. Germline V gene lookup returns CDR1 LNHDA and CDR2 SQIVND (reference sequence). With 4 bases clipped from V and 9 bases from J, the junction kept 10 bases outside the gene matches. The CDR3 DNA reads as TGTGCCAGTAGTACTGTGAGCTCGCGGGAGACGCAGTATTTT. This sequence encodes CASSTVSSRETQYF.

The chain uses TRBV2 and TRBJ1-3, with D possibly matching TRBD1 (6 bases). Germline-derived CDR1 and CDR2 are SNHLY and FYNNEI. The CDR3 is made up of 14 amino acids. V was cut by 8 bases and J by 0 bases, with 11 bases left in between. DNA of the CDR3: TGTGCCAGCCGGGGGGGGGCCTCTGGAAACACCATATATTTT. It encodes CASRGGASGNTIYF.

The chain combines TRBV5-4 with TRBJ2-1; TRBD1 agrees at 8 bases. The V and J ends lost 4 bases and 0 bases, in that order; junction bases with no gene match: 6. Germline V gives CDR1 SGHNT, CDR2 YYREEE (reference sequence). This CDR3 has 16 residues. The CDR3: CASSPQGANSYNEQFF. The CDR3 nucleotides read TGTGCCAGCAGCCCGCAGGGGGCCAACTCCTACAATGAGCAGTTCTTC.